Presented here are 14 T cell receptor beta chains from one specimen sequenced in a study of blood T cell repertoires in COVID-19. Only in-frame clones appear in the TCRdb table, and some are missing; sequencing was by immunoSEQ multiplex PCR. The data hold fewer than 350,000 clones, with 88% observed a single time. The sample was PBMCs or T cells enriched from blood (not recorded which). These receptors all come from a woman in her thirties who had been exposed to COVID-19.

The CDR3 is CASSAQGQSYQPQHF. CDR3 in DNA: TGTGCCAGCAGTGCCCAGGGACAGTCATATCAGCCCCAGCATTTT. The chain is built from TRBV2 and TRBJ1-5; 7 bases map to TRBD1. This CDR3 region has 15 residues. Germline values: CDR1 SNHLY, CDR2 FYNNEI. Trimming removed 4 bases from V and 5 bases from J; junction bases left unmatched: 8.

V usage is TRBV27 and J usage is TRBJ1-2; 8 nucleotides agree with TRBD1. With V trimmed by 2 bases and J by 4 bases, 3 bases remained unmatched. The length of the CDR3 is 14 residues. Germline CDR1 reads MNHEY; CDR2 reads SMNVEV (reference sequence). The CDR3 DNA is TGTGCCAGCAGTTTAACAGGGGGAGTCTATGGCTACACCTTC. Translation: CASSLTGGVYGYTF.

The rearrangement links TRBV30 to TRBJ2-6, with 9 positions matching TRBD1. CDR3 length: 15 residues. Germline CDR1 reads GTSNPN; CDR2 reads SVGIG (reference sequence). The trim removed 4 bases at V and 0 bases at J, leaving 1 base unmatched. CDR3 sequence: CAWTTGGSGANVLTF. For the CDR3, the DNA is TGTGCCTGGACGACAGGGGGCTCTGGGGCCAACGTCCTGACTTTC.

The genes are TRBV6-4 and TRBJ2-1; D perhaps matches TRBD2 (5 bases). Germline lookup yields CDR1 MRHNA and CDR2 SNTAGT. V lost 2 bases, J lost 3 bases, and 8 bases lay in between. This CDR3 has 14 amino acids. DNA for the CDR3: TGTGCCAGCAGTGACCCTACTAGCTACAATGAGCAGTTCTTC. It encodes CASSDPTSYNEQFF.

The V call is TRBV27, the J call TRBJ1-2, with a possible D match to TRBD1 (5 bases). V lost 8 bases, J lost 0 bases, and 16 bases lay in between. CDR1 is MNHEY and CDR2 is SMNVEV in the germline V gene (reference sequence). CDR3 length: 15 residues. CDR3 DNA sequence: TGTGCCAGCGGCGGGACTCTTTCGACTAACTATGGCTACACCTTC. It is translated as CASGGTLSTNYGYTF.

The chain links TRBV30 to TRBJ2-7; possibly TRBD1 for D (6 bases). This CDR3 has 13 residues. Germline V gene lookup returns CDR1 GTSNPN and CDR2 SVGIG (reference sequence). CDR3 loop: CAGRRPGAYEQYF. Here the CDR3 DNA reads TGTGCGGGAAGACGACCAGGGGCCTACGAGCAGTACTTC. The whole variable domain, filled in from reference TRBV30 and TRBJ2-7, reads SQTIHQWPATLVQPVGSPLSLECTVEGTSNPNLYWYRQAAGRGLQLLFYSVGIGQISSEVPQNLSASRPQDRQFILSSKKLLLSDSGFYLCAGRRPGAYEQYFGPGTRLTVT.

This clone has more than one count but fewer than ten. This chain links TRBV5-1 with TRBJ1-2, with 8 bases lining up with TRBD1. The CDR3 consists of 13 residues. With V trimmed by 6 bases and J by 5 bases, 6 bases remained unmatched. The germline CDR1 and CDR2 sequences are SGHRS and YFSETQ. The CDR3 is CASTTGERYGYTF. The CDR3, as DNA: TGCGCCAGCACGACAGGGGAGCGGTATGGCTACACCTTC.

The chain couples TRBV14 to TRBJ1-4; possibly TRBD1 for D (6 bases). Germline assignment: CDR1 SGHDN and CDR2 FVKESK. The CDR3 spans 15 residues. Trimming took off 4 bases at V and 8 bases at J, with 17 bases between the two ends. The CDR3 nucleotides read TGTGCCAGCAGCCCAGGGGCCAGGGGAGAGGAAAAACTGTTTTTT. It codes for CASSPGARGEEKLFF.

CDR3 sequence (DNA): TGCGCCAGCAGCTTGGACAGGAACACTGAAGCTTTCTTT. The encoded protein is CASSLDRNTEAFF. The rearrangement links TRBV5-1 to TRBJ1-1; D ambiguous. The germline V gene encodes CDR1 SGHRS and CDR2 YFSETQ. Trimming stripped 0 bases from V and 1 base from J, with 4 bases between. The CDR3 extends over 13 amino acids. The entire variable domain, with the rest obtained from reference TRBV5-1 and TRBJ1-1, is as follows: KAGVTQTPRYLIKTRGQQVTLSCSPISGHRSVSWYQQTPGQGLQFLFEYFSETQRNKGNFPGRFSGRQFSNSRSEMNVSTLELGDSALYLCASSLDRNTEAFFGQGTRLTVV.

The chain recombines TRBV12-5 with TRBJ2-2; no clear D. This CDR3 comprises 12 residues. Germline V gene lookup returns CDR1 LGHNT and CDR2 FRNRAP. V gave up 0 bases and J gave up 8 bases, with 4 bases separating them. The CDR3 reads CASGLVLGELFF. The CDR3 nucleotides are TGTGCTAGTGGTTTGGTACTGGGGGAGCTGTTTTTT.

This clone was detected a few times. The chain has TRBV28 and TRBJ1-2, with D maybe TRBD1 (5 bases). Trimming shortened V by 8 bases and J by 8 bases, and 18 bases separated the two germline ends. The CDR3 is 13 amino acids. CDR1 and CDR2 from the germline V gene are MDHEN and SYDVKM. The CDR3 reads CASSSGAGVGYTF. The CDR3 nucleotides are TGTGCCAGCTCCTCTGGCGCGGGGGTGGGCTACACCTTC.

The chain combines TRBV5-1 with TRBJ2-7, with D unclear. From germline, CDR1 is SGHRS and CDR2 YFSETQ. With 1 base removed from V and 3 bases from J, the gap between germline ends came to 8 bases. The CDR3 length is 13 residues. The CDR3 nucleotides read TGCGCCAGCAGCTTGAGCCCTAGCTACGAGCAGTACTTC. This translates into CASSLSPSYEQYF.

The rearrangement links TRBV19 to TRBJ2-7; weak D call: TRBD1 (6 bases). The CDR3 consists of 15 residues. Trimming stripped 3 bases from V and 1 base from J, with 13 bases between. In germline, CDR1 is LNHDA, CDR2 SQIVND (reference sequence). CDR3 region: CASSIGRQGSYEQYF. CDR3 coding DNA: TGTGCCAGTAGTATTGGTAGGCAGGGGTCCTACGAGCAGTACTTC.

The CDR3, as DNA: TGCGCCAGCAGCCAAGCGACGGAAGGACTAGCGGGGCAAGAGACCCAGTACTTC. Protein: CASSQATEGLAGQETQYF. The chain joins TRBV4-1 to TRBJ2-5; the match to TRBD2 covers 12 bases. Per germline, CDR1 MGHRA and CDR2 YSYEKL. The CDR3 sequence is 18 residues long. Losses at the gene ends were 1 base for V and 2 bases for J; bases not matched to a gene: 8.